This TCR beta chain was observed in a study of blood T cell repertoires in COVID-19. This CDR3 comprises 15 residues. Trimming removed 6 bases at V and 3 bases at J, with 18 bases between. CDR1 is MNHEY, CDR2 SVGAGI, per germline. Profiled with immunoSEQ multiplex PCR; TCRdb holds only in-frame clones, not every one. The table includes 85,000 to 100,000 clones, roughly 78% detected once. The source material was peripheral blood. The sequence was obtained from a woman older than 75 with active or convalescent COVID-19. The gene calls are TRBV6-5 and TRBJ2-7, with D perhaps TRBD2 (6 bases). The CDR3 protein is CASSQLGGTYYEQYF. The CDR3, as DNA: TGTGCCAGCAGCCAGCTTGGGGGGACCTACTACGAGCAGTACTTC.